The clone carrying this T cell receptor beta chain was recorded once. The data originate from a study of blood T cell repertoires in COVID-19. Looking at the study overall: Samples of COVID-19 (acute and convalescent) were obtained from the United States, Italy and Spain. T cells, B-cell-depleted T cells, or PBMCs supplied cDNA or gDNA.

The germline V gene has CDR1 SGHAT and CDR2 FQNNGV. This CDR3 has 16 amino acids. V dropped 6 bases and J dropped 0 bases, with 14 bases sitting between them. Clones were sequenced by immunoSEQ multiplex PCR, and TCRdb holds only the in-frame ones, with some missing. Among roughly 200,000 clones listed, about 85% were seen once. In terms of age and location, participants ranged from roughly 18 to 100 years and lived in under 30 US areas. The sample consisted of PBMCs or T cells enriched from blood (not recorded which). The genes are TRBV11-2 and TRBJ2-2; the D gene is possibly TRBD2 (6 bases). This receptor was taken from a woman in her 40s in a cohort exposed to, infected with or recovered from COVID-19 (not recorded which). The CDR3 DNA reads as TGTGCCAGCAGGGCCTCGGGACTCTCGAACACCGGGGAGCTGTTTTTT. As protein: CASRASGLSNTGELFF.